The present T cell receptor beta chain was sequenced within a study of T cells after posttransplantation cyclophosphamide (TCRdb year 2016). As for the study more broadly: Using TRB sequencing, the study followed how the T cell repertoire reconstituted after myeloablative bone marrow transplantation in which posttransplantation cyclophosphamide served as GVHD prophylaxis. Because TRA and TRB clonality were tightly correlated in nine or ten samples, subsequent TCR analyses were focused on TRB only. Blood from all 35 or so PTCy patients with 1-year posttransplant specimens was subjected to TRB sequencing. Antigen receptor sequencing covered samples from approximately 38 PTCy-treated patients and about 17 of their related bone marrow donors. Public TRB sequences were checked against a database of over 3,000 sequences associated with responses to pathogens, tumor antigens, self-antigens and alloantigens. TRB sequencing was also done on up to 3 additional blood samples from 2 to 5.2 years after transplant in 3 patients, and on pretransplant blood from several patients. Overall study outcomes, separate from this receptor: The TRB repertoires of T cells infiltrating skin or GI tract showed only limited overlap with the TRB repertoires of T cells in blood. Donor-recipient similarity was low at 1-2 months but rose over the first year, and later blood repertoires were often dominated by donor CD8+ memory clones. Across roughly 45 patients, recipient CMV seropositivity and CMV reactivation were highly associated with TRB clonality; PTCy diversity was similar to CNI/methotrexate controls.

On the day of marrow donation, related bone marrow donors gave peripheral blood samples. Viable CD3+CD4+ or CD3+CD8+ cells that were CCR7+CD45RA+CD45RO-CD95-CD27+CD28+ were classified as naive T cells. Peripheral blood and bone marrow mononuclear cells were isolated by Ficoll-Hypaque density centrifugation and were cryopreserved. CD4+ and CD8+ T cells, including naive and memory subsets, were sorted by FACS on a FACSAria II. As to this clone: Its binding antigen is unknown. Qualities for individual bases were not recorded, and no much larger clone is one base off.

Genomic DNA was used for TRB sequencing, which was performed with the immunoSEQ assay at survey resolution or with the hsTCRB kit. The study's own analysis went as follows. The immunoSEQ software handled initial read processing, and the LymphoSeq R package was used for repertoire analyses. Clonality was computed as 1 minus normalized Shannon entropy; Gini coefficient was also calculated for each TRB dataset. Phenotypes of unsorted samples were inferred by mapping TRB sequences from sorted subsets of the recipient or donor onto unsorted samples of the same recipient. The table was pulled from immuneACCESS by TCRdb, which kept in-frame rearrangements only. Such tables lose some clones; where checked, under half of the loss comes from unresolved V genes, and the rest has no known cause. From that table come the V and J calls and clone size; the DNA was used to work out D and trimming. The sample profile shows roughly 20,000 clones; roughly 98% of them were found once. Under 0.15% of the sample lies in the top ten.

The V end loses 1 base and the J end loses 5 bases, and a stretch of 6 bases separates them. CDR1 is given as SGHVS and CDR2 as FQNEAQ, both from the germline V gene. Measured from the cysteine to the phenylalanine, the CDR3 is 13 residues long. This entry keeps only the CDR3 DNA: 39 bases, framed from base 1. This sequence originates from a man aged 35 to 55 in good health, CMV-negative, and a related stem cell transplant donor. The sequenced sample was naive CD8+ T cells sorted from PBMCs. The receptor chain draws on TRBV7-8 and TRBJ1-5, with an unclear D gene assignment. CDR3 reads: CASSLGPYQPQHF. Here is the DNA: TGTGCCAGCAGCTTAGGGCCCTATCAGCCCCAGCATTTT.